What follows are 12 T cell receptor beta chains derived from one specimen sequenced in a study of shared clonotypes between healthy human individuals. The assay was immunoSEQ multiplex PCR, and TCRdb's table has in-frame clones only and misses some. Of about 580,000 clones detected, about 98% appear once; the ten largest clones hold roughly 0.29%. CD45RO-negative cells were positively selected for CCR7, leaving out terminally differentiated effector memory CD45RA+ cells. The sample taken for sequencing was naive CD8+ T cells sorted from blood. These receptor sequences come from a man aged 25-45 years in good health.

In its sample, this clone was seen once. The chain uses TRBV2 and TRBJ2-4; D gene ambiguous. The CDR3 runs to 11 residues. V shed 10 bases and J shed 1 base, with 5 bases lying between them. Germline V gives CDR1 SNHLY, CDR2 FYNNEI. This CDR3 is CATLAKNIQYF. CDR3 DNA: TGTGCCACCCTCGCCAAAAACATTCAGTACTTC.

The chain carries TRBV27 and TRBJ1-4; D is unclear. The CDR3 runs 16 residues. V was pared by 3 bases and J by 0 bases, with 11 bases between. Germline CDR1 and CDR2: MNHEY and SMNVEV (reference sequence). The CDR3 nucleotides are TGTGCCAGCAGTTTTGTTGGGGATGCAACTAATGAAAAACTGTTTTTT. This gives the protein CASSFVGDATNEKLFF.

CDR3 nucleotides: TGTGCCAGCAGCCGGACAGGGCAACTGAACACTGAAGCTTTCTTT. Encoded protein: CASSRTGQLNTEAFF. J is TRBJ1-1 and V is TRBV6-1; the match to TRBD1 covers 8 bases. V lost 6 bases to trimming and J lost 0 bases; unmatched junction nucleotides: 6. In germline, CDR1 is MNHNS, CDR2 SASEGT. The CDR3 is 15 amino acids.

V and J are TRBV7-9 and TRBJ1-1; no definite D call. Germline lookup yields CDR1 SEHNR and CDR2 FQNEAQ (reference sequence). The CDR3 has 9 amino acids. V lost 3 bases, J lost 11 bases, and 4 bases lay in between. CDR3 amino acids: CASSFPAFF. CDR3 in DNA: TGTGCCAGCAGCTTCCCTGCTTTCTTT.

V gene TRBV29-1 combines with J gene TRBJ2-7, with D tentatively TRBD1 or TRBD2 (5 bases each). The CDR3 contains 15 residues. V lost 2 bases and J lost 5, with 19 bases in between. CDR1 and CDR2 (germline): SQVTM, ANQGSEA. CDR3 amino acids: CSVEIDQGDVDEQYF. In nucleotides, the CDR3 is TGCAGCGTTGAAATAGATCAGGGAGATGTGGACGAGCAGTACTTC.

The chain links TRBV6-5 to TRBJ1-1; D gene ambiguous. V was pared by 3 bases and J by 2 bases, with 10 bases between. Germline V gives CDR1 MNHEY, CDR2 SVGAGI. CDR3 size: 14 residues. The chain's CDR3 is CASSYPGPNTEAFF. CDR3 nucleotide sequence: TGTGCCAGCAGTTATCCCGGACCCAACACTGAAGCTTTCTTT.

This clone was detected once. The CDR3 nucleotides are TGCAGTGCCCCAAGGGCGGATGGCTACACCTTC. Amino acids: CSAPRADGYTF. The chain has TRBV20-1 and TRBJ1-2; D is uncertain. V dropped 6 bases and J dropped 6 bases, with 11 bases sitting between them. The CDR3 totals 11 residues. The germline CDR1 and CDR2 sequences are DFQATT and SNEGSKA (reference sequence).

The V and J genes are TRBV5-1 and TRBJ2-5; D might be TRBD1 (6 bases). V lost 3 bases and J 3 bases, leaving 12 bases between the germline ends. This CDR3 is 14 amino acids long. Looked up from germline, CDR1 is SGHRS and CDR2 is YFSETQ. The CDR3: CASSWWDTKETQYF. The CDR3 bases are TGCGCCAGCAGCTGGTGGGACACCAAAGAGACCCAGTACTTC.

CDR3 sequence: CASSLERYTEAFF. DNA for the CDR3: TGTGCCAGCAGCTTGGAGCGGTACACTGAAGCTTTCTTT. This chain uses TRBV5-5 with TRBJ1-1; D ambiguous. Per the germline V gene, CDR1 is SGHKS and CDR2 is YYEKEE (reference sequence). Trimming left V 0 bases short and J 3 bases short, with 6 bases between. The length of the CDR3 is 13 residues.

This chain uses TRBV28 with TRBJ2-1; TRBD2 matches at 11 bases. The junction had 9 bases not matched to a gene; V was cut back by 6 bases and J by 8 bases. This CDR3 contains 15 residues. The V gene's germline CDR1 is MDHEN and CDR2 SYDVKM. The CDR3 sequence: CASSLSGRAVDEQFF. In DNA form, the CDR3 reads TGTGCCAGCAGCCTTAGCGGGAGGGCCGTGGATGAGCAGTTCTTC.

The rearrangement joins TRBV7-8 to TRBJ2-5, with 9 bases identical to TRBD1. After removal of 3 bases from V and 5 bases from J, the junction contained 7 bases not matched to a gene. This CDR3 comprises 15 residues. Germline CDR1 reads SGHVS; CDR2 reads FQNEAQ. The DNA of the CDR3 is TGTGCCAGCAGCTTGGGACAGGGTAATTTCGAGACCCAGTACTTC. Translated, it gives CASSLGQGNFETQYF.

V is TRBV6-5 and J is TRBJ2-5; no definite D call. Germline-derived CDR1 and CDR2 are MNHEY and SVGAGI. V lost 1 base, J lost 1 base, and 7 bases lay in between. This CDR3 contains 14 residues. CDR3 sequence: CASSYLGFQETQYF. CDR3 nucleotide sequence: TGTGCCAGCAGTTACTTGGGTTTCCAAGAGACCCAGTACTTC.